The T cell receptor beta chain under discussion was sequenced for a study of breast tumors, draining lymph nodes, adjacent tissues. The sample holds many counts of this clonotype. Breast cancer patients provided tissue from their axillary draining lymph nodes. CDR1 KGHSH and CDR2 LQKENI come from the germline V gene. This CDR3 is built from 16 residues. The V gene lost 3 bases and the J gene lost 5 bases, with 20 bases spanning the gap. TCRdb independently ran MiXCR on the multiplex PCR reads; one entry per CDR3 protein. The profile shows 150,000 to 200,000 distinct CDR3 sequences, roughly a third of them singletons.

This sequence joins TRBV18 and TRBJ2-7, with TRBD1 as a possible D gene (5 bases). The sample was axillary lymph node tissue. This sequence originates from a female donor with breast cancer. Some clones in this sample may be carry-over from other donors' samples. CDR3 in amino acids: CASSPTSSGISNEQYF. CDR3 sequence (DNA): TGTGCCAGCTCACCCACCAGTTCAGGGATATCCAACGAGCAGTACTTC.